This entry describes one T cell receptor beta chain. Its antigen is not identified. A much larger clone lies one base from this, so it may be a read error. A universal primer binding site was introduced by template switching. The final cDNA contained unique molecular identifiers. From the 5' RACE reads, TCRdb called clonotypes with MiXCR, one entry per CDR3 protein. The table records around 1.7 million distinct CDR3 sequences, under 35% of them present only once. This sample was included in a study of identical twins. General observations from the study: Cord blood beta clonotypes that were abundant carried fewer insertions, and memory repertoires showed no such trend. The study found weaker excess twin sharing in beta out-of-frame sequences.

The V end lost 4 bases, the J end lost 5 bases, and 14 bases lay between the germline ends. This CDR3 is built from 13 residues. Germline CDR1 reads DFQATT; CDR2 reads SNEGSKA (reference sequence). No donor was unhealthy or non-Caucasian. The origin of this receptor is a newborn girl in good health. Sequencing was performed on cord blood. This sequence joins TRBV20-1 and TRBJ2-5; D is unclear. The CDR3 reads CSATRRCRETQYF. CDR3 nucleotides: TGCAGTGCTACGCGGAGATGCCGGGAGACCCAGTACTTC.